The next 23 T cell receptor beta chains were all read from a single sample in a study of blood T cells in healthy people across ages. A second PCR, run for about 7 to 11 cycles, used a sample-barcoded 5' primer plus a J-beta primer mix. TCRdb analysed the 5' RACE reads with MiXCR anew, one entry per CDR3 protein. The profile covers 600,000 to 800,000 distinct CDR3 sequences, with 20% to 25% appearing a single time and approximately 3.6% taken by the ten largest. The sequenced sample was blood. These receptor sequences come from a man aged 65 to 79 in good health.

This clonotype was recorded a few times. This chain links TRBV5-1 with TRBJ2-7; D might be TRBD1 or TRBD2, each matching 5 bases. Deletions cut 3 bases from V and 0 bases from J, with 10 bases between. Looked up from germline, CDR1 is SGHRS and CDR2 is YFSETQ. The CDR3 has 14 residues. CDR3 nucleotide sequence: TGCGCCAGCAGCTCGGGACGGGACTCCTACGAGCAGTACTTC. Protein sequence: CASSSGRDSYEQYF.

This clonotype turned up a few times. The CDR3 region has the DNA TGCGCCAGCAGCGTAGGAGACAGGGTCGACAATGAGCAGTTCTTC. Translated: CASSVGDRVDNEQFF. The chain uses TRBV5-1 and TRBJ2-1, with TRBD1 matching 7 bases. This CDR3 is built from 15 residues. With 4 bases clipped from V and 5 bases from J, the junction kept 9 bases outside the gene matches. Germline V gene lookup returns CDR1 SGHRS and CDR2 YFSETQ.

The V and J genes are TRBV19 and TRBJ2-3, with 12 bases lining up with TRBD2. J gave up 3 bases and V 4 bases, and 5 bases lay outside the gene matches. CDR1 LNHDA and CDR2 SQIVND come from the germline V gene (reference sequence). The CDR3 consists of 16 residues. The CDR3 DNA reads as TGTGCCAGTAGTACCATACTAGCGGGAGGAACAGATACGCAGTATTTT. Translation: CASSTILAGGTDTQYF.

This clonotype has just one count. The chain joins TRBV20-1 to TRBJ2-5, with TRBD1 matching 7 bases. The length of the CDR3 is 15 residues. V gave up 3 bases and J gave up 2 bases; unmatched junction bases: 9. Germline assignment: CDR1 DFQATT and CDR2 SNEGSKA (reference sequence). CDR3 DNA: TGCAGTGCTAGCGATTGGGACAGCATACAAGAGACCCAGTACTTC. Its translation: CSASDWDSIQETQYF.

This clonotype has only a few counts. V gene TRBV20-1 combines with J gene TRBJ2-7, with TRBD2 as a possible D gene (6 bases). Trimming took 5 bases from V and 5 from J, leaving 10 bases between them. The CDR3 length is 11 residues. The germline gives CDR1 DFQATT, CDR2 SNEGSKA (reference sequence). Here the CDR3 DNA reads TGCAGTGCTTCGGGACTCGACGAGCAGTACTTC. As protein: CSASGLDEQYF.

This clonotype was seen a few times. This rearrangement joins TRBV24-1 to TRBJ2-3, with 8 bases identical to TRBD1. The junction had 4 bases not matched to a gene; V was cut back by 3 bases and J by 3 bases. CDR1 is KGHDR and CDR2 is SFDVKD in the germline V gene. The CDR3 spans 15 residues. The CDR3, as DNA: TGTGCCACCAGTGATCCAGGACAGGGAACAGATACGCAGTATTTT. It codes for CATSDPGQGTDTQYF.

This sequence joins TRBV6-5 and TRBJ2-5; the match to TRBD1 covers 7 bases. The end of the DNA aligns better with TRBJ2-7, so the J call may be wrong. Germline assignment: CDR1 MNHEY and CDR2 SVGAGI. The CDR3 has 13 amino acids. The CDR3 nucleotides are TGTGCCAGCAGTTACGCGACAGGGTACGAGCAGTACTTC. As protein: CASSYATGYEQYF.

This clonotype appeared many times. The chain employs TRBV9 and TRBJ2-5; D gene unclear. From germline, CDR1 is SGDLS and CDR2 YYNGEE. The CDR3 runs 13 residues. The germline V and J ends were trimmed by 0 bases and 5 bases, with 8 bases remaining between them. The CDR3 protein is CASSVEGQETQYF. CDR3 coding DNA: TGTGCCAGCAGCGTAGAAGGGCAGGAGACCCAGTACTTC.

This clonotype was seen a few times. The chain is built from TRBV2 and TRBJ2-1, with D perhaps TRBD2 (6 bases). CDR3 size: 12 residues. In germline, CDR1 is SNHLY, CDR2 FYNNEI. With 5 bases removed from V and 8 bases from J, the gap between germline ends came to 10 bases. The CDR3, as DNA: TGTGCCAGCAGTTATAGGGACTATGAGCAGTTCTTC. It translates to CASSYRDYEQFF.

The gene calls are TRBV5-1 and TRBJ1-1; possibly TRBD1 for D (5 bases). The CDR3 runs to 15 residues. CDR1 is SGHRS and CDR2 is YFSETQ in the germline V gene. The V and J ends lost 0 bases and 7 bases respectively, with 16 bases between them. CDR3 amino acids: CASSLASGSHNEAFF. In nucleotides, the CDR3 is TGCGCCAGCAGCTTGGCCTCAGGGTCACACAATGAAGCTTTCTTT.

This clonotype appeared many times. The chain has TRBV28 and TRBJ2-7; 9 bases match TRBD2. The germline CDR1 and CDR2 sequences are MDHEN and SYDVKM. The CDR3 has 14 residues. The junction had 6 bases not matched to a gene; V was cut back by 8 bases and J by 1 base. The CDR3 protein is CASRTTSGSYEQYF. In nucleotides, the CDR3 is TGTGCCAGCCGCACGACTAGCGGTTCCTACGAGCAGTACTTC.

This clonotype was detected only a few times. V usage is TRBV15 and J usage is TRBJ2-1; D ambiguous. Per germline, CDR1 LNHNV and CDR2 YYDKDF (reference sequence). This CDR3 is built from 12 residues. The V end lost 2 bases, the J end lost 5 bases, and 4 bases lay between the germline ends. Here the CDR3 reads CATSRKNNEQFF. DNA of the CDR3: TGTGCCACCAGCAGAAAAAACAATGAGCAGTTCTTC.

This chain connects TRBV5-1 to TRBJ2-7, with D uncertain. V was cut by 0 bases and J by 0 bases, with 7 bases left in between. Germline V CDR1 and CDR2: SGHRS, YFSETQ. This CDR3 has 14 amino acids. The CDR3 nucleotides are TGCGCCAGCAGCTTGGACAACGACTCCTACGAGCAGTACTTC. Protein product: CASSLDNDSYEQYF.

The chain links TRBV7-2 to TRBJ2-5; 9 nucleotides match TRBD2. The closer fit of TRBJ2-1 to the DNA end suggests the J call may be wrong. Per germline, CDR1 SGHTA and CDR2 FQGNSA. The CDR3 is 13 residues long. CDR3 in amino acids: CASSLAGLARQFF. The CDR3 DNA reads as TGTGCCAGCAGCTTAGCGGGACTAGCAAGGCAGTTCTTC.

The CDR3 bases are TGCAGTGCTCCCCGACAGGGCGTCAATGAGCAGTTCTTC. It specifies CSAPRQGVNEQFF. The V call is TRBV20-1, the J call TRBJ2-1; 7 nucleotides align to TRBD1. Germline loops: CDR1 DFQATT, CDR2 SNEGSKA (reference sequence). V shed 5 bases and J 6 bases; nucleotides not matched to a gene: 7. The CDR3 is made up of 13 amino acids.

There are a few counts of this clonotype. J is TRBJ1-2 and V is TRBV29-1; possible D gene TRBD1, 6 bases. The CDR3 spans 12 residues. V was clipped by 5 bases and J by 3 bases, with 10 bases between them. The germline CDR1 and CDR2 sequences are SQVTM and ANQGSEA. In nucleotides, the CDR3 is TGCAGCGTTTTCGGGGGCGACTATGGCTACACCTTC. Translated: CSVFGGDYGYTF.

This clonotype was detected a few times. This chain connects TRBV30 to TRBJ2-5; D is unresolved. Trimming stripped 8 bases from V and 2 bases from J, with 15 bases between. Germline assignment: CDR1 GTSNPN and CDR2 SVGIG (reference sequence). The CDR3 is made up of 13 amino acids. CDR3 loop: CAPPGRWQETQYF. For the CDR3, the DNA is TGTGCCCCCCCGGGCAGATGGCAAGAGACCCAGTACTTC.

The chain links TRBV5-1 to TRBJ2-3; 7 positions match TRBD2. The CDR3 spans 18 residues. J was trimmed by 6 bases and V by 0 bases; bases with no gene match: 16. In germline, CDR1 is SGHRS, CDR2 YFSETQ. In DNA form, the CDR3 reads TGCGCCAGCAGCTTGGTGGGGATAGCGGGCAGTCTGGGGGATACGCAGTATTTT. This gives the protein CASSLVGIAGSLGDTQYF.

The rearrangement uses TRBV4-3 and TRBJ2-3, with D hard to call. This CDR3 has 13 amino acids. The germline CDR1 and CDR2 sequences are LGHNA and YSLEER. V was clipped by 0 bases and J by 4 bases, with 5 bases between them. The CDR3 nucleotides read TGCGCCAGCAGCCAAGAAATCGCAGATACGCAGTATTTT. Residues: CASSQEIADTQYF.

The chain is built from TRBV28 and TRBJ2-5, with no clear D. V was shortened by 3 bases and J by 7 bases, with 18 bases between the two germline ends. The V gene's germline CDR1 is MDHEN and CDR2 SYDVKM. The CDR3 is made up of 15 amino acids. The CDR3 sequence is CASSFTNLALGTQYF. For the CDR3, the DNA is TGTGCCAGCAGTTTTACAAATCTGGCTCTAGGGACCCAGTACTTC. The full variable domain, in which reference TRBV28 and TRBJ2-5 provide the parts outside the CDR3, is DVKVTQSSRYLVKRTGEKVFLECVQDMDHENMFWYRQDPGLGLRLIYFSYDVKMKEKGDIPEGYSVSREKKERFSLILESASTNQTSMYLCASSFTNLALGTQYFGPGTRLLVL.

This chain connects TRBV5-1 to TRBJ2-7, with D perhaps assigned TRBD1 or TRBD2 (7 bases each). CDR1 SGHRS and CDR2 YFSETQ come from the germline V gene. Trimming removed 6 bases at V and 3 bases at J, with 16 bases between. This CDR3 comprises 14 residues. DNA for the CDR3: TGCGCCAGCAACGTTCAGGGGGAGGGCTACGAGCAGTACTTC. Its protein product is CASNVQGEGYEQYF.

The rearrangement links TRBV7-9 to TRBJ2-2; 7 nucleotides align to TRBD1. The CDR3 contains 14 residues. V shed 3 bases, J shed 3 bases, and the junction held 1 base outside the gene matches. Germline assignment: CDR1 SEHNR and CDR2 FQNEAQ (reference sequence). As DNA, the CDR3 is TGTGCCAGCAGCTTTGGACAGGACACCGGGGAGCTGTTTTTT. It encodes CASSFGQDTGELFF.

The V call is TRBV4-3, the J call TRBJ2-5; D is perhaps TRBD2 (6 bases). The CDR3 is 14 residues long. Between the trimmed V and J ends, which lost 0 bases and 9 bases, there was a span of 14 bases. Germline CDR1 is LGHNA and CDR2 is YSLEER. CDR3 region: CASSQDLTSNSQYF. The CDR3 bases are TGCGCCAGCAGCCAAGATCTAACTAGCAATTCCCAGTACTTC.